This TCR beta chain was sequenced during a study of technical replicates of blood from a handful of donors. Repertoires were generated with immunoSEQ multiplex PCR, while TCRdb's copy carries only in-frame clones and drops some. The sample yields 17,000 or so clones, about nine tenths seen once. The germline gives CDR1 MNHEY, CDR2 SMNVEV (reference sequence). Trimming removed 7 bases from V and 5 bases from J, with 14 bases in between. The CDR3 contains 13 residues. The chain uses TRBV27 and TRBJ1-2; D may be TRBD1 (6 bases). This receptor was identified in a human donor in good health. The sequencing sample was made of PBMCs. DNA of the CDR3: TGTGCCAGCAATACAGGGTCCGGTTATGGCTACACCTTC. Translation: CASNTGSGYGYTF.